Listed below are T cell receptor beta chains from one sample, sequenced in a study of T cell responses to AZD1222 COVID-19 vaccine. Some clones are missing from TCRdb's copy, which holds only in-frame ones; the method was immunoSEQ multiplex PCR. The sample includes roughly 130,000 clones, roughly nine tenths seen only once; the top ten take 2.8%. Sequencing used peripheral blood, obtained on day 0 of AZD1222 vaccination. These TCRs come from an adult in good health. Each CDR3 is given with its conserved first and last residue. A D gene is named only where the DNA matches it firmly. For some rows the clone size is stated as once, few or many, or as a class when expanded; others skip it.

CDR3nt: TGTGCCAGCAGCTTACGGACAGAAGCTTTCTTT
CDR3aa: CASSLRTEAFF
v_gene: TRBV5-5
d_gene: -
j_gene: TRBJ1-1
abundance: once

CDR3nt: TGTGCCAGCTCACCTGGGACTAGCGGAAACAATGAGCAGTTCTTC
CDR3aa: CASSPGTSGNNEQFF
v_gene: TRBV18
d_gene: TRBD2
j_gene: TRBJ2-1
abundance: -

CDR3nt: TGTGCCAGCTCACCATACCCGGGGTCAGTGGGTTCACCCCTCCACTTT
CDR3aa: CASSPYPGSVGSPLHF
v_gene: TRBV18
d_gene: -
j_gene: TRBJ1-6
abundance: -

CDR3nt: TGTGCCAGCAGTGAAGGGTCGGGAGCTAACTATGGCTACACCTTC
CDR3aa: CASSEGSGANYGYTF
v_gene: TRBV6-1
d_gene: -
j_gene: TRBJ1-2
abundance: -

CDR3nt: TGCGCCAGCAGCTCTGGACAGGGCGATCAGCCCCAGCATTTT
CDR3aa: CASSSGQGDQPQHF
v_gene: TRBV5-1
d_gene: TRBD1
j_gene: TRBJ1-5
abundance: -

CDR3nt: TGTGCCAGCAGTTTTGCAGGGGGCGATGAGCAGTTCTTC
CDR3aa: CASSFAGGDEQFF
v_gene: TRBV27
d_gene: TRBD1
j_gene: TRBJ2-1
abundance: -

CDR3nt: TGTGCCAGCAGATCGAACTACGAGCAGTACTTC
CDR3aa: CASRSNYEQYF
v_gene: TRBV28
d_gene: -
j_gene: TRBJ2-7
abundance: -

CDR3nt: TGTGCCAGCAGTTTATGGCCAGGGAGAACTGCTGGGGCCAACGTCCTGACTTTC
CDR3aa: CASSLWPGRTAGANVLTF
v_gene: TRBV27
d_gene: -
j_gene: TRBJ2-6
abundance: once

CDR3nt: TGTGCCATCACACGCGACTTAGGGACAGGAGACACCGGGGAGCTGTTTTTT
CDR3aa: CAITRDLGTGDTGELFF
v_gene: TRBV10-3
d_gene: TRBD1
j_gene: TRBJ2-2
abundance: -

CDR3nt: TGTGCCAGCTCACCAACGTTCGGGGACATTCAAGAGACCCAGTACTTC
CDR3aa: CASSPTFGDIQETQYF
v_gene: TRBV18
d_gene: -
j_gene: TRBJ2-5
abundance: -

CDR3nt: TGTGCCAGCAGGGAGAGACAGGCGAACACAGATACGCAGTATTTT
CDR3aa: CASRERQANTDTQYF
v_gene: TRBV6-5
d_gene: -
j_gene: TRBJ2-3
abundance: -

CDR3nt: TGTGCCAGCAGCTTTACCGGACTAACCTACGAGCAGTACTTC
CDR3aa: CASSFTGLTYEQYF
v_gene: TRBV5-6
d_gene: -
j_gene: TRBJ2-7
abundance: -

CDR3nt: TGTGCCAGCAGCCGGCGACAGCAGGGGTGGAACGAGCAGTACTTC
CDR3aa: CASSRRQQGWNEQYF
v_gene: TRBV27
d_gene: -
j_gene: TRBJ2-7
abundance: -

CDR3nt: TGTGCCAGCAGTGGGCTGGTGGCTGGCGACGAGCAGTACTTC
CDR3aa: CASSGLVAGDEQYF
v_gene: TRBV25-1
d_gene: -
j_gene: TRBJ2-7
abundance: -

CDR3nt: TGCAGCGTTGAGCCTAGCGGGGCATTTAACAATGAGCAGTTCTTC
CDR3aa: CSVEPSGAFNNEQFF
v_gene: TRBV29-1
d_gene: TRBD2
j_gene: TRBJ2-1
abundance: -

CDR3nt: TGTGCCAGCAAGGGAGGGGCAAGAAACGCCGGGGAGCTGTTTTTT
CDR3aa: CASKGGARNAGELFF
v_gene: TRBV27
d_gene: TRBD2
j_gene: TRBJ2-2
abundance: -

CDR3nt: TGTGCCAGTAGTTACGATTACAATGAGCAGTTCTTC
CDR3aa: CASSYDYNEQFF
v_gene: TRBV19
d_gene: -
j_gene: TRBJ2-1
abundance: -

CDR3nt: TGTGCCAGCAGCCCGGGGTTCTACGAGCAGTACTTC
CDR3aa: CASSPGFYEQYF
v_gene: TRBV5-5
d_gene: -
j_gene: TRBJ2-7
abundance: -